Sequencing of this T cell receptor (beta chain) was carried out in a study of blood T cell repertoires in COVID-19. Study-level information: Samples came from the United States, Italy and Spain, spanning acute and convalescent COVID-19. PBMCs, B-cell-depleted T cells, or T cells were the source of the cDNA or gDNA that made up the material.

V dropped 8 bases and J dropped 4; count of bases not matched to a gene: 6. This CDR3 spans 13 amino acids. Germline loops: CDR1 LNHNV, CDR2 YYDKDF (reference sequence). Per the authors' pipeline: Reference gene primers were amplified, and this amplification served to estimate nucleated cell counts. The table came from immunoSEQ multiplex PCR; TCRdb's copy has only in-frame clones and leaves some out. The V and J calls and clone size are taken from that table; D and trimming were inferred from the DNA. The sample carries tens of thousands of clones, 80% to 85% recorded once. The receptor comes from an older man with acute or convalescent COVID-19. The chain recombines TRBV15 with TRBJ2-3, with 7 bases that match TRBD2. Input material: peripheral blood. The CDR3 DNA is TGTGCCACCGCGAGCGGGGTCGCAGATACGCAGTATTTT. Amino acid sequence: CATASGVADTQYF. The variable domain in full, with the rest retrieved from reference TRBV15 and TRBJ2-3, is DAMVIQNPRYQVTQFGKPVTLSCSQTLNHNVMYWYQQKSSQAPKLLFHYYDKDFNNEADTPDNFQSRRPNTSFCFLDIRSPGLGDTAMYLCATASGVADTQYFGPGTRLTVL.